This T cell receptor beta chain was recovered during a study of neurological immune-mediated disorders. In this sample, this clonotype turned up many times. From the 5' RACE reads, TCRdb called clonotypes with MiXCR, one entry per CDR3 protein. The profile shows 55,000 to 85,000 distinct CDR3 sequences, 3.2% of them singletons. There are 12 residues in the CDR3. V was pared by 3 bases and J by 11 bases, with 14 bases between. The germline CDR1 and CDR2 sequences are SGHTS and YDEGEE. The sequence came from a woman aged 45-65 years with multiple sclerosis. The sample consisted of PBMCs. V and J are TRBV5-8 and TRBJ1-2; TRBD1 might be the D (5 bases). CDR3 DNA: TGTGCCAGCAGCTGGCGGGGCTTAGTTTACACCTTC. Its translation: CASSWRGLVYTF.